The subject of this entry is one T cell receptor (beta chain). The data are from a study of blood T cell repertoires in COVID-19. Study overall: Both acute and convalescent COVID-19 samples were obtained from the United States, Italy and Spain.

Trimming pared 4 bases from V and 0 bases from J, leaving 10 bases between. Germline V lookup: CDR1 MGHRA, CDR2 YSYEKL. The CDR3 loop spans 14 amino acids. Clinical histories supplied by participants themselves formed the basis of cohort assignment. Two negative PCRs, clearance, or symptom resolution had been documented for recovered Cohort 3 donors. Source study methods: Cell counts per sample came from amplifying reference gene primers. The table came from immunoSEQ multiplex PCR; TCRdb's copy has only in-frame clones and leaves some out. V and J calls plus clone size are reproduced from that table; the DNA served to infer D and trimming. The repertoire holds under 150,000 clones, with less than 90% as singletons.

Sequencing was performed on PBMCs or T cells enriched from blood (not recorded which). The sequence came from a man aged 25-45 years who had recovered from COVID-19. The chain uses TRBV4-1 and TRBJ2-7; D is possibly TRBD2 (5 bases). CDR3 region: CASSRYSDSYEQYF. DNA for the CDR3: TGCGCCAGCAGCCGATATAGCGACTCCTACGAGCAGTACTTC.